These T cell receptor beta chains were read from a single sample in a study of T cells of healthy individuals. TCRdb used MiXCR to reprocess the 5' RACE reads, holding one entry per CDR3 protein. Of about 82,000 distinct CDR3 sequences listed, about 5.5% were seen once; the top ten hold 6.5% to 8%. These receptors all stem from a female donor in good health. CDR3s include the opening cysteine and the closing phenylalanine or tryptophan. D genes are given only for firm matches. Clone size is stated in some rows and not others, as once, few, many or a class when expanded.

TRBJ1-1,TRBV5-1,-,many,CASSLVQPGTEAFF,TGCGCCAGCAGCTTGGTGCAACCCGGCACTGAAGCTTTCTTT
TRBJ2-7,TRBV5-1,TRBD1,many,CASRRDSYEQYF,TGCGCCAGCAGACGGGACAGCTACGAGCAGTACTTC
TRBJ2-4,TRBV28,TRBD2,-,CASTLTRGVNIQYF,TGTGCCAGCACTCTTACACGGGGGGTAAACATTCAGTACTTC
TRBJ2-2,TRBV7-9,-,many,CASSPYTGELFF,TGTGCCAGCAGCCCATACACCGGGGAGCTGTTTTTT
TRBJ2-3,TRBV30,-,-,CAWSPKGSDTQYF,TGTGCCTGGAGCCCCAAGGGATCAGATACGCAGTATTTT
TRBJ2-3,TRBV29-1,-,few,CSVAQGGTQYF,TGCAGCGTTGCCCAGGGCGGTACGCAGTATTTT
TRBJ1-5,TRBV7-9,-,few,CASSFAGAVQPQHF,TGTGCCAGCAGCTTTGCAGGGGCGGTTCAGCCCCAGCATTTT
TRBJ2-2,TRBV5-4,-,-,CASSLGGRTGELFF,TGTGCCAGCAGCTTGGGCGGGCGCACCGGGGAGCTGTTTTTT
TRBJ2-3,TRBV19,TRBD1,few,CASSTRTGGRTDTQYF,TGTGCCAGCAGCACCCGGACAGGGGGCAGGACAGATACGCAGTATTTT
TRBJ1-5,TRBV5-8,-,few,CASSSFRGMSNQPQHF,TGTGCCAGCAGCTCTTTCCGGGGGATGAGCAATCAGCCCCAGCATTTT
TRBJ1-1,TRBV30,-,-,CAWIGITEAFF,TGTGCCTGGATCGGCATCACTGAAGCTTTCTTT
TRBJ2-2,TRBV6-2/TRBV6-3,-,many,CASSQNPPTGELFF,TGTGCCAGCAGCCAGAATCCCCCGACCGGGGAGCTGTTTTTT
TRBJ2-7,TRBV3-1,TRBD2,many,CASSPTSGSGNEQYF,TGTGCCAGCAGCCCTACTAGCGGGAGTGGGAACGAGCAGTACTTC